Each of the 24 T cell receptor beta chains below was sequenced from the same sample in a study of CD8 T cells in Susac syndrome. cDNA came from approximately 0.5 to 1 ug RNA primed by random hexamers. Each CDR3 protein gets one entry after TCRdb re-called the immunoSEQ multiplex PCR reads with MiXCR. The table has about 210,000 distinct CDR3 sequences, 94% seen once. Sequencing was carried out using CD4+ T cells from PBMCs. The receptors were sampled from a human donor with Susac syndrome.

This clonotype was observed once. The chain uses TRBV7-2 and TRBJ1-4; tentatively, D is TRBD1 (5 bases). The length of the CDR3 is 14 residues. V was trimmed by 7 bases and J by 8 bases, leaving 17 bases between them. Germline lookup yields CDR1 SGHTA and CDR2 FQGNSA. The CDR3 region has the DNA TGTGCCAGCAACTGGCGTCAGGGCCGCGAAAAACTGTTTTTT. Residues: CASNWRQGREKLFF.

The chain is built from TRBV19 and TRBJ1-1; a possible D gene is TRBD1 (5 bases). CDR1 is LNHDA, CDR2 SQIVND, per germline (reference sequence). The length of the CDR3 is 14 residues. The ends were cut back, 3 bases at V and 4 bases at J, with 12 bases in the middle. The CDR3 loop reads CASSIKGISTEAFF. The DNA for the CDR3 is TGTGCCAGTAGTATCAAGGGGATAAGCACTGAAGCTTTCTTT.

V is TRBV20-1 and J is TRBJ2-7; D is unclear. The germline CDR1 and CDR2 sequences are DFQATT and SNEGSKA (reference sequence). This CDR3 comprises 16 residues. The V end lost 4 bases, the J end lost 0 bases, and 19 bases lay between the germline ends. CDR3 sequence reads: CSATSQNRRSSYEQYF. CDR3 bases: TGCAGTGCTACCTCTCAGAATAGGAGAAGCTCCTACGAGCAGTACTTC.

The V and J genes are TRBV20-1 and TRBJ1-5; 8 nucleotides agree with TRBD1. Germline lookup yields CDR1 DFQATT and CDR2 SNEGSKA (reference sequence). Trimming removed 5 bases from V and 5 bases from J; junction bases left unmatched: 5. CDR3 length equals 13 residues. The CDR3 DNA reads TGCAGTGCTCTGGACAGGGAGGATCAGCCCCAGCATTTT. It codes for CSALDREDQPQHF.

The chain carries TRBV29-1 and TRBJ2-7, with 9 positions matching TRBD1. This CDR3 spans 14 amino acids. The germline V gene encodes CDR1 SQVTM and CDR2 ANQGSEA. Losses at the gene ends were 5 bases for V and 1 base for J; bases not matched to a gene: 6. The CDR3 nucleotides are TGCAGCGTTCGCCGGGACAGGGCGTCCTACGAGCAGTACTTC. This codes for CSVRRDRASYEQYF.

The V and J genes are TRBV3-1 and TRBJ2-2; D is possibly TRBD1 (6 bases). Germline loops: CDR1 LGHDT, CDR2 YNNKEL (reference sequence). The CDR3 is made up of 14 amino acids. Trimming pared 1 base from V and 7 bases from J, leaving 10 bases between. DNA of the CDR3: TGTGCCAGCAGCCAAGCGACAGGTAGCGGGGAGCTGTTTTTT. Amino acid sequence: CASSQATGSGELFF.

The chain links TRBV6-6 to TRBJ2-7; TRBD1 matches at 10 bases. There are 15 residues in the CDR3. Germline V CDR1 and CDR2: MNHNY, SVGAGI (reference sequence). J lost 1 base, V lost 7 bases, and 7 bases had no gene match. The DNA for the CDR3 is TGTGCCAGCATTGATGGGACAGGGGCGTCCTACGAGCAGTACTTC. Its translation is CASIDGTGASYEQYF.

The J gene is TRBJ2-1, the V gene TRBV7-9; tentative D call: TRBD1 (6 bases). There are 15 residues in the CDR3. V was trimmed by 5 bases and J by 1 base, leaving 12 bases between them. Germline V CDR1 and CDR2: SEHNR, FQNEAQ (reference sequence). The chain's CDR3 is CASSPQGNSYNEQFF. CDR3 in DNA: TGTGCCAGCAGCCCTCAGGGGAATTCCTACAATGAGCAGTTCTTC.

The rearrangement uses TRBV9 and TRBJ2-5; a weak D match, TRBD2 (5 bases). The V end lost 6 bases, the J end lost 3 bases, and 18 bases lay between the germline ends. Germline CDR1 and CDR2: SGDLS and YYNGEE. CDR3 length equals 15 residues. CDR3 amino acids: CASTAGPTGEETQYF. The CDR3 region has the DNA TGTGCCAGCACCGCGGGCCCGACTGGGGAAGAGACCCAGTACTTC.

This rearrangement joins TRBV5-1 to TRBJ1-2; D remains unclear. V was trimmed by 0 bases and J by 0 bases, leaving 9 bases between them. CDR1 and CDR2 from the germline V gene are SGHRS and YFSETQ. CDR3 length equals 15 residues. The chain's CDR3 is CASSLATGTNYGYTF. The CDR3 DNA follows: TGCGCCAGCAGCTTGGCTACGGGGACTAACTATGGCTACACCTTC.

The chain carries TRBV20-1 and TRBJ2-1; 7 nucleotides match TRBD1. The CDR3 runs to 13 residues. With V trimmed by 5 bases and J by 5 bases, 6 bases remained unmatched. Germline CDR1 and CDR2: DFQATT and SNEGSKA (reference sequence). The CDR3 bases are TGCAGTGCTCAGACAGGGAAAAACAATGAGCAGTTCTTC. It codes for CSAQTGKNNEQFF.

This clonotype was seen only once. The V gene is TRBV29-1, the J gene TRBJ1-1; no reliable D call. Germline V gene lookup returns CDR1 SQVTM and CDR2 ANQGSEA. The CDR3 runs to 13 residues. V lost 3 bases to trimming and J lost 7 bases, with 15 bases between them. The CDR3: CSVERDVVSEAFF. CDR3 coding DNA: TGCAGCGTTGAGCGAGACGTGGTCAGTGAAGCTTTCTTT.

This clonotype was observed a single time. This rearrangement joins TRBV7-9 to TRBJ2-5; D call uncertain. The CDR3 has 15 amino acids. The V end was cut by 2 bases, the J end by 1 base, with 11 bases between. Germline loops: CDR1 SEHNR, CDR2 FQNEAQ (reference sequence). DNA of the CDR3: TGTGCCAGCAGCTTATATAGGGCCAGCCAAGAGACCCAGTACTTC. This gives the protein CASSLYRASQETQYF. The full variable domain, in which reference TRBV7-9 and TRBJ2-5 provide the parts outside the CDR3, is DTGVSQNPRHKITKRGQNVTFRCDPISEHNRLYWYRQTLGQGPEFLTYFQNEAQLEKSRLLSDRFSAERPKGSFSTLEIQRTEQGDSAMYLCASSLYRASQETQYFGPGTRLLVL.

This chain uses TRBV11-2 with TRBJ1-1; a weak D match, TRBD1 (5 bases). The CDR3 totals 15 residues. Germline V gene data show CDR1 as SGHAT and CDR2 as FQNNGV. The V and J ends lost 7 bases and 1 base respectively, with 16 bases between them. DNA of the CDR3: TGTGCCAGCAACTCCCCTGGGGGTGGGAACACTGAAGCTTTCTTT. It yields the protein CASNSPGGGNTEAFF.

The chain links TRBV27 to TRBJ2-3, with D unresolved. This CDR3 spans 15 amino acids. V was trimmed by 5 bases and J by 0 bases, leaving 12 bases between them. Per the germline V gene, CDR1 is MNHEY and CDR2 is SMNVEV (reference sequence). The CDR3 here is CASSHSTVSTDTQYF. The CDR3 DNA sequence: TGTGCCAGCAGTCATTCGACGGTCAGCACAGATACGCAGTATTTT.

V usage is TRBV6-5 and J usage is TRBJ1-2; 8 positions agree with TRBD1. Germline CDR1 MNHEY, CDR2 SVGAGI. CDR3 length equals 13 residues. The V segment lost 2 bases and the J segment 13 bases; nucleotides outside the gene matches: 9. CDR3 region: CASSYTGQADPTF. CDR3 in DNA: TGTGCCAGCAGTTACACGGGACAGGCGGATCCCACCTTC.

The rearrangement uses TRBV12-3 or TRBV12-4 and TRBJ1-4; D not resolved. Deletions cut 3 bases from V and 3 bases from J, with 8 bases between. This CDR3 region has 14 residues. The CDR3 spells CASSFGHSNEKLFF. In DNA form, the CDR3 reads TGTGCCAGCAGTTTCGGGCACTCTAATGAAAAACTGTTTTTT.

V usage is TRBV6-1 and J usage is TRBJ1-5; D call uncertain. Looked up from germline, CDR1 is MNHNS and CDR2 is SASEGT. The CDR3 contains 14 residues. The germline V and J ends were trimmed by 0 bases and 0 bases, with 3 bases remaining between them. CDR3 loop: CASSEANSNQPQHF. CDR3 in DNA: TGTGCCAGCAGTGAAGCCAATAGCAATCAGCCCCAGCATTTT.

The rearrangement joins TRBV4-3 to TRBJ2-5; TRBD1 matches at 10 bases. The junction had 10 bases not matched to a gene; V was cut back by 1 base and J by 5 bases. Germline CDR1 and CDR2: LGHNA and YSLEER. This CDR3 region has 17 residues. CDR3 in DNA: TGCGCCAGCAGCCAAGGGGAGGCGACAGGGGGCTCTGAGACCCAGTACTTC. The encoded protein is CASSQGEATGGSETQYF.

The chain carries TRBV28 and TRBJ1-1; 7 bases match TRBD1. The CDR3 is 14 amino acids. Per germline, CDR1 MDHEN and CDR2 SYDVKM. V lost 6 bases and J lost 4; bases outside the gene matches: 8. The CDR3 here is CASRTAKGATEAFF. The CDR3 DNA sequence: TGTGCCAGCAGAACCGCTAAGGGGGCCACTGAAGCTTTCTTT.

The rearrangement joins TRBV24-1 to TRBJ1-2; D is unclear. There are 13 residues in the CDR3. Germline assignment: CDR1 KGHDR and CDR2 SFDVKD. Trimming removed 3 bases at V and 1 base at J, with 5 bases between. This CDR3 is CATSDDFNYGYTF. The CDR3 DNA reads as TGTGCCACCAGTGATGACTTTAACTATGGCTACACCTTC.

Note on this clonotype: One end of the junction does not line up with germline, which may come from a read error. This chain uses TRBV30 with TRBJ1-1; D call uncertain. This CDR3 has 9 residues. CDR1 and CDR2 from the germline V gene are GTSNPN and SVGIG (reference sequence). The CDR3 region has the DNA TGTGCCTGGATCGGCCCGCCTGTCTTT. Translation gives CAWIGPPVF. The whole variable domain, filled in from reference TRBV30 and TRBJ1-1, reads SQTIHQWPATLVQPVGSPLSLECTVEGTSNPNLYWYRQAAGRGLQLLFYSVGIGQISSEVPQNLSASRPQDRQFILSSKKLLLSDSGFYLCAWIGPPVFGQGTRLTVV.

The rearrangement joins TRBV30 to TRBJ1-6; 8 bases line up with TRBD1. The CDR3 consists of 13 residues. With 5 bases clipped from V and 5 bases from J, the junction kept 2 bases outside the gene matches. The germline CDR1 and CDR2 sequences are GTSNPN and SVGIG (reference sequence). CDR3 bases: TGTGCCTGGTCAGGGGGCCATAATTCACCCCTCCACTTT. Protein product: CAWSGGHNSPLHF. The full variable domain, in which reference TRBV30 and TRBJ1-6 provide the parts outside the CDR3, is SQTIHQWPATLVQPVGSPLSLECTVEGTSNPNLYWYRQAAGRGLQLLFYSVGIGQISSEVPQNLSASRPQDRQFILSSKKLLLSDSGFYLCAWSGGHNSPLHFGNGTRLTVT.

The CDR3 coding sequence is TGTGCCAGCAGCGGCACTTGGGACTCACAAGAGACCCAGTACTTC. It encodes CASSGTWDSQETQYF. The chain links TRBV11-2 to TRBJ2-5; the D gene is possibly TRBD2 (6 bases). V was trimmed by 5 bases and J by 2 bases, leaving 15 bases between them. CDR3 length: 15 residues. Germline assignment: CDR1 SGHAT and CDR2 FQNNGV.